This T cell receptor (beta chain) originates from a study of blood T cell repertoires in COVID-19. Across the study: Sources were T cells, B-cell-depleted T cells, or PBMCs; the material itself was cDNA or gDNA.

Study processing details: For nucleated cells, counts were estimated from reference gene primer amplification. Generated by immunoSEQ multiplex PCR, the TCRdb table keeps only in-frame clones and is missing some. Clonal size and the V and J genes are those of that table, whereas D and trimming came from the DNA. The data hold about 290,000 clones, with around 90% observed a single time. Enrolled through a virtual design, the participants were between roughly 18 and 100 years of age and came from fewer than 30 US areas. CDR1 is SGHDN and CDR2 is FVKESK in the germline V gene. This CDR3 contains 14 residues. V was trimmed by 0 bases and J by 2 bases, leaving 7 bases between them.

The receptor was derived from a woman aged 40 to 49 who had recovered from COVID-19. The chain links TRBV14 to TRBJ2-5, with D uncertain. Sequenced material: PBMCs or T cells enriched from blood (not recorded which). In DNA form, the CDR3 reads TGTGCCAGCAGCCAAGATCGTCTACAAGAGACCCAGTACTTC. It is translated as CASSQDRLQETQYF.